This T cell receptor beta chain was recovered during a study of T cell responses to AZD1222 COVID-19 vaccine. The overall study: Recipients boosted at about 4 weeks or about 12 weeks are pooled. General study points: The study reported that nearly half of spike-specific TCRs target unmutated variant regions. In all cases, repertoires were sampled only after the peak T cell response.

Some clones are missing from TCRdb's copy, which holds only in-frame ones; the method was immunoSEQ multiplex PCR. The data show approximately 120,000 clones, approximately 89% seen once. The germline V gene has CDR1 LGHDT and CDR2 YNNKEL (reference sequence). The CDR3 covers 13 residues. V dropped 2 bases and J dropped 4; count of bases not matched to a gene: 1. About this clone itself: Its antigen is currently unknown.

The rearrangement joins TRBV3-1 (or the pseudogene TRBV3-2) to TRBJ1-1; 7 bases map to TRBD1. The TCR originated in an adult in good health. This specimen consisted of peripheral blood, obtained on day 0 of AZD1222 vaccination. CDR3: CASSQQGGTEAFF. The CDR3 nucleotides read TGTGCCAGCAGCCAACAGGGGGGCACTGAAGCTTTCTTT.